Listed here are 19 T cell receptor beta chains from one sample, sequenced in a study of blood T cell repertoires in COVID-19. The data were produced by immunoSEQ multiplex PCR, yet TCRdb's version contains in-frame clones alone and is incomplete. The sample gives 150,000 to 200,000 clones, roughly 77% of which show up once; less than 7% is in the top ten. The specimen sequenced was peripheral blood. These receptors originate from a woman between 40 and 55 years old with COVID-19, enrolled during active disease.

The chain is built from TRBV4-2 and TRBJ1-1; D remains ambiguous. CDR3 size: 16 residues. From germline, CDR1 is LGHNA and CDR2 YNFKEQ. Trimming removed 3 bases from V and 1 base from J, with 15 bases in between. DNA of the CDR3: TGTGCCAGCAGCCATAGCGAGACGGTTGAGAACACTGAAGCTTTCTTT. This codes for CASSHSETVENTEAFF.

The chain joins TRBV6-4 to TRBJ2-5, with 8 bases lining up with TRBD1. Germline CDR1 reads MRHNA; CDR2 reads SNTAGT. Trimming removed 8 bases from V and 1 base from J; junction bases left unmatched: 6. This CDR3 spans 14 amino acids. The DNA of the CDR3 is TGTGCCAGCGCAGGACAGGGATCCCAAGAGACCCAGTACTTC. It codes for CASAGQGSQETQYF.

This chain's CDR3 is CASSILTGTGGTEAFF. The CDR3 DNA sequence: TGTGCCAGTAGTATTCTGACAGGGACCGGGGGCACTGAAGCTTTCTTT. The chain employs TRBV19 and TRBJ1-1; 7 nucleotides line up with TRBD1. Germline CDR1 and CDR2: LNHDA and SQIVND (reference sequence). V shed 3 bases, J shed 4 bases, and the junction held 11 bases outside the gene matches. The length of the CDR3 is 16 residues.

The gene calls are TRBV5-4 and TRBJ2-7; tentative D call: TRBD1 (6 bases). The germline V gene encodes CDR1 SGHNT and CDR2 YYREEE (reference sequence). The CDR3 spans 14 residues. V lost 2 bases and J lost 2, with 11 bases in between. The CDR3 bases are TGTGCCAGCAGCTTCGCACAGGGCGCCTACGAGCAGTACTTC. Translation: CASSFAQGAYEQYF.

This clone was counted a few times. The gene calls are TRBV6-2 or TRBV6-3 and TRBJ2-1; TRBD2 agrees at 11 bases. Germline lookup yields CDR1 MNHEY and CDR2 SVGEGT. The CDR3 runs 16 residues. V was clipped by 5 bases and J by 6 bases; unmatched bases: 9. This CDR3 is CASSPLTSGMSNEQFF. The CDR3 nucleotides are TGTGCCAGCAGTCCCCTGACTAGCGGGATGTCCAATGAGCAGTTCTTC.

This chain uses TRBV30 with TRBJ1-5, with D possibly matching TRBD1 (5 bases). Deletions cut 4 bases from V and 4 bases from J, with 14 bases between. The CDR3 is 14 residues long. Germline V gene lookup returns CDR1 GTSNPN and CDR2 SVGIG (reference sequence). This CDR3 is CAWNRDSVNQPQHF. CDR3 DNA sequence: TGTGCCTGGAACCGCGACAGTGTTAATCAGCCCCAGCATTTT.

The chain employs TRBV18 and TRBJ1-5; weak D call: TRBD1 (5 bases). The germline CDR1 and CDR2 sequences are KGHSH and LQKENI. The CDR3 totals 15 residues. Trimming took off 2 bases at V and 4 bases at J, with 12 bases between the two ends. Here the CDR3 reads CASSPGAVLNQPQHF. CDR3 sequence (DNA): TGTGCCAGCTCACCAGGGGCAGTTCTAAATCAGCCCCAGCATTTT.

The V and J genes are TRBV3-1 (or the pseudogene TRBV3-2) and TRBJ2-3; no definite D call. Trimming removed 3 bases from V and 8 bases from J, with 12 bases in between. Looked up from germline, CDR1 is LGHDT and CDR2 is YNNKEL (reference sequence). There are 13 residues in the CDR3. Written as DNA, the CDR3 is TGTGCCAGCAGCCATTCAGTAGAGGCTACGCAGTATTTT. It specifies CASSHSVEATQYF.

The chain recombines TRBV5-4 with TRBJ2-6, with TRBD1 matching over 12 bases. This CDR3 has 18 amino acids. Trimming at V came to 3 bases and at J to 2 bases, leaving 6 bases not matched to a gene. Per germline, CDR1 SGHNT and CDR2 YYREEE (reference sequence). In DNA form, the CDR3 reads TGTGCCAGCAGCTCGCCGGGACAGGGGGCGGCTGGGGCCAACGTCCTGACTTTC. This encodes CASSSPGQGAAGANVLTF.

V usage is TRBV6-5 and J usage is TRBJ2-2; D not resolved. The germline V gene encodes CDR1 MNHEY and CDR2 SVGAGI. The CDR3 sequence is 13 residues long. V was shortened by 2 bases and J by 8 bases, with 9 bases between the two germline ends. Written as DNA, the CDR3 is TGTGCCAGCAGTTACCGAGTCAGGGGGGAGCTGTTTTTT. Amino acids: CASSYRVRGELFF.

In regard to this clone: The sample has other DNA sequences that encode this CDR3 too. J is TRBJ1-5 and V is TRBV30, with TRBD1 matching over 12 bases. This CDR3 is built from 13 residues. V lost 5 bases to trimming and J lost 5 bases; unmatched junction nucleotides: 1. Germline assignment: CDR1 GTSNPN and CDR2 SVGIG (reference sequence). The CDR3 sequence is CAWGTGGYQPQHF. As DNA, the CDR3 is TGTGCCTGGGGGACAGGGGGCTATCAGCCCCAGCATTTT.

The rearrangement links TRBV14 to TRBJ2-3, with D hard to call. Trimming pared 4 bases from V and 2 bases from J, leaving 4 bases between. CDR3 length: 12 residues. The germline CDR1 and CDR2 sequences are SGHDN and FVKESK. CDR3 sequence (DNA): TGTGCCAGCAGCCCCATCACAGATACGCAGTATTTT. It yields the protein CASSPITDTQYF. Combining the CDR3 with reference TRBV14 and TRBJ2-3 gives the whole variable domain EAGVTQFPSHSVIEKGQTVTLRCDPISGHDNLYWYRRVMGKEIKFLLHFVKESKQDESGMPNNRFLAERTGGTYSTLKVQPAELEDSGVYFCASSPITDTQYFGPGTRLTVL.

The genes are TRBV11-2 and TRBJ2-3; D perhaps matches TRBD2 (5 bases). Germline values: CDR1 SGHAT, CDR2 FQNNGV. This CDR3 has 14 amino acids. V was trimmed by 5 bases and J by 5 bases, leaving 14 bases between them. The CDR3 region has the DNA TGTGCCAGCAGCCCCGGGGTGACGGGAGATACGCAGTATTTT. It codes for CASSPGVTGDTQYF.

The rearrangement joins TRBV19 to TRBJ2-1; 13 positions agree with TRBD2. CDR3 length: 14 residues. The trim removed 8 bases at V and 12 bases at J, leaving 10 bases unmatched. Germline CDR1 reads LNHDA; CDR2 reads SQIVND (reference sequence). The CDR3 DNA sequence: TGTGCCAGTTCCGGGACTAGCGGGACTCCCGGGCAGTTCTTC. It yields the protein CASSGTSGTPGQFF.

CDR3: CATARTGQETQYF. The CDR3 DNA sequence: TGTGCCACCGCTAGGACAGGTCAAGAGACCCAGTACTTC. The chain is built from TRBV6-5 and TRBJ2-5; 7 bases agree with TRBD1. The CDR3 is 13 amino acids. Looked up from germline, CDR1 is MNHEY and CDR2 is SVGAGI. With 10 bases clipped from V and 2 bases from J, the junction kept 7 bases outside the gene matches.

The chain couples TRBV5-5 to TRBJ1-6; possibly TRBD1 for D (6 bases). Per the germline V gene, CDR1 is SGHKS and CDR2 is YYEKEE (reference sequence). The V and J ends lost 3 bases and 4 bases respectively, with 17 bases between them. This CDR3 contains 17 residues. This CDR3 reads CASSWGPPRLYNSPLHF. CDR3 sequence (DNA): TGTGCCAGCAGCTGGGGGCCTCCTCGCCTGTATAATTCACCCCTCCACTTT.

This clone was recorded once. The chain is built from TRBV28 and TRBJ2-5; 9 bases agree with TRBD2. CDR1 MDHEN and CDR2 SYDVKM come from the germline V gene. The CDR3 sequence is 17 residues long. V dropped 8 bases and J dropped 5; count of bases not matched to a gene: 18. CDR3 DNA sequence: TGTGCCAGCGCCCGGGGTGCGGGAGGGCCCGTAATGGAGACCCAGTACTTC. This sequence encodes CASARGAGGPVMETQYF.

CDR3: CASSTHTGARGNTQYF. The CDR3 region has the DNA TGTGCCAGCAGCACCCATACAGGGGCGAGGGGGAATACGCAGTATTTT. V is TRBV5-7 and J is TRBJ2-3; the match to TRBD1 covers 7 bases. TRBV5-7 is noted as an ORF with a role that remains uncertain. The CDR3 is made up of 16 amino acids. With 4 bases clipped from V and 7 bases from J, the junction kept 15 bases outside the gene matches.

The chain couples TRBV10-3 to TRBJ2-7, with D hard to call. V lost 8 bases to trimming and J lost 3 bases, with 11 bases between them. The CDR3 extends over 12 amino acids. Per the germline V gene, CDR1 is ENHRY and CDR2 is SYGVKD. The CDR3 bases are TGTGCCATCTCTGAGCGTAACTACGAGCAGTACTTC. Its translation: CAISERNYEQYF.